Listed below are T cell receptor beta chains from one sample, sequenced in a study of monozygotic twins with inflammatory bowel disease. TCRdb re-called the 5' RACE reads and shows each CDR3 protein once, DNA omitted. The sample table sets out more than 100,000 distinct CDR3 sequences. Sequenced material: blood. The receptors stem from a human donor with ulcerative colitis or Crohn's disease, or a healthy co-twin of an affected twin (not recorded which). The CDR3 runs from the conserved cysteine through the conserved F or W. Each record gives: V gene, J gene, CDR3 protein.

V gene: TRBV18; J gene: TRBJ2-7; CDR3 protein: CASSPTEEGWAF
V gene: TRBV5-1; J gene: TRBJ2-7; CDR3 protein: CASSFGDRDSYEQYF
V gene: TRBV5-1; J gene: TRBJ2-3; CDR3 protein: CASSLLESPDTQYF
V gene: TRBV5-4; J gene: TRBJ2-1; CDR3 protein: CASSSRGPSYNEQFF
V gene: TRBV7-2; J gene: TRBJ2-7; CDR3 protein: CASSASRGWTNNYEQYF
V gene: TRBV5-6; J gene: TRBJ2-3; CDR3 protein: CASSLVLMVPDTQYF
V gene: TRBV6-5; J gene: TRBJ2-5; CDR3 protein: CASSYRPGLASQETQYF
V gene: TRBV10-2; J gene: TRBJ1-3; CDR3 protein: CASSAGQGKAGNTIYF
V gene: TRBV7-7; J gene: TRBJ2-2; CDR3 protein: CASSPRSGVNTGELFF
V gene: TRBV29-1; J gene: TRBJ2-1; CDR3 protein: CSGRVRDTNEQFF
V gene: TRBV4-3; J gene: TRBJ2-7; CDR3 protein: CASSQDSRDIDWQYF
V gene: TRBV7-2; J gene: TRBJ2-1; CDR3 protein: CASSIRDINEQFF
V gene: TRBV24-1; J gene: TRBJ1-1; CDR3 protein: CATAGDRTEAFF
V gene: TRBV20-1; J gene: TRBJ1-1; CDR3 protein: CSARGGATNTEAFF
V gene: TRBV7-9; J gene: TRBJ1-2; CDR3 protein: CASSRELPGRYTF
V gene: TRBV19; J gene: TRBJ2-1; CDR3 protein: CASGRYNEQFF
V gene: TRBV10-3; J gene: TRBJ1-5; CDR3 protein: CATSYQGPNQPQHF
V gene: TRBV7-2; J gene: TRBJ2-5; CDR3 protein: CASSLLGQGDETQYF
V gene: TRBV27; J gene: TRBJ1-2; CDR3 protein: CASSPTALANYGYTF
V gene: TRBV18; J gene: TRBJ2-3; CDR3 protein: CASSPVAKGQGTDTQYF
V gene: TRBV2; J gene: TRBJ2-1; CDR3 protein: CASSGTGEQFF
V gene: TRBV5-1; J gene: TRBJ1-2; CDR3 protein: CASSLVPIVGDGYTF